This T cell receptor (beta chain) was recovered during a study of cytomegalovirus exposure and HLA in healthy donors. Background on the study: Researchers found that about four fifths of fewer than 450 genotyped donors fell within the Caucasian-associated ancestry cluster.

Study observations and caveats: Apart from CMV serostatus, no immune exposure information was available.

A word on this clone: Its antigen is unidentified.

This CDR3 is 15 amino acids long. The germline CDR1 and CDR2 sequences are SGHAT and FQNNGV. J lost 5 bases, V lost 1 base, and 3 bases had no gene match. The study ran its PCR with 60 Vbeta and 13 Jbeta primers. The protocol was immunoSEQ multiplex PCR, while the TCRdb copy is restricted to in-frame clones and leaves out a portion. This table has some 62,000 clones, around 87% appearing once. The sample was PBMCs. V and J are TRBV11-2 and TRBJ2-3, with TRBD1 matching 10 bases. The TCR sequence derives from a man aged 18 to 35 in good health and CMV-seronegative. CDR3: CASSLADRGQDTQYF. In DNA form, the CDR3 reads TGTGCCAGCAGCTTAGCAGACAGGGGGCAAGATACGCAGTATTTT.